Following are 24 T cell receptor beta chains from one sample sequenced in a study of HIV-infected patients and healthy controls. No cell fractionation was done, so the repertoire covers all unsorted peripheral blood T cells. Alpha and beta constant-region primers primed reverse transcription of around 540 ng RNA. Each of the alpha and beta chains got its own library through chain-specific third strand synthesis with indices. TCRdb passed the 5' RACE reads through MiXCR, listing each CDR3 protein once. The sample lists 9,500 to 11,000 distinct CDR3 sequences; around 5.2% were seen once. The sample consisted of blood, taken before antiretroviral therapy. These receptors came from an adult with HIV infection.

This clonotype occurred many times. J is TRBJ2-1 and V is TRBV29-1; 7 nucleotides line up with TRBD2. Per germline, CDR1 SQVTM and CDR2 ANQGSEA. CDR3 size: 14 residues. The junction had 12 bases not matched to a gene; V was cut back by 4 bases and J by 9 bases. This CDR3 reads CSVAWLAGEGEQFF. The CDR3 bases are TGCAGCGTTGCCTGGCTAGCTGGGGAGGGTGAGCAGTTCTTC.

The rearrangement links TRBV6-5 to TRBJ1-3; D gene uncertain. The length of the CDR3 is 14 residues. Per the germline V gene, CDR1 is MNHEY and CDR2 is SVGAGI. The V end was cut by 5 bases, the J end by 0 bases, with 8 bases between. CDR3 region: CASSPLLSGNTIYF. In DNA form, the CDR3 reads TGTGCCAGCAGTCCCTTGCTCTCTGGAAACACCATATATTTT.

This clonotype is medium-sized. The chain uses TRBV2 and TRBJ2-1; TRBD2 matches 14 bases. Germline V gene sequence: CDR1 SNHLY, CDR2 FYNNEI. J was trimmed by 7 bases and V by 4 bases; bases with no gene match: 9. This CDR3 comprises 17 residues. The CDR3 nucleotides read TGTGCCAGCAGTGGGGGCCCGGGACTAGCGGGAGTTAATGAGCAGTTCTTC. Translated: CASSGGPGLAGVNEQFF.

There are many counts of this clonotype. CDR3 coding DNA: TGTGCCAGCAGTGCGTTTGGTGCGGGGGCCTACGAGCAGTACTTC. It yields the protein CASSAFGAGAYEQYF. This chain uses TRBV2 with TRBJ2-7, with 7 bases aligning to TRBD2. CDR1 and CDR2 from the germline V gene are SNHLY and FYNNEI. The CDR3 extends over 15 amino acids. The V gene end was trimmed by 4 bases and the J gene end by 2 bases; junction bases not matched to a gene: 8.

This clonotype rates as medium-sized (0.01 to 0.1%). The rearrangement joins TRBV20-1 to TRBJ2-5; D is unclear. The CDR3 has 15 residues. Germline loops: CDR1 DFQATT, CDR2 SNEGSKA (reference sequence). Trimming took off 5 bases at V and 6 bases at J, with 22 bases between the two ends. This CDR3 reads CSAGSGSTFPKTQYF. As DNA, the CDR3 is TGCAGTGCTGGCTCCGGGTCTACCTTTCCGAAGACCCAGTACTTC.

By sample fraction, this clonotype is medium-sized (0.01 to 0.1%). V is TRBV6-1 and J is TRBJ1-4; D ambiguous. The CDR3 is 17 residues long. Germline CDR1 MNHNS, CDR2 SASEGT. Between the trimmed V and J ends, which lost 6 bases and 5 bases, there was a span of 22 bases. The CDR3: CASRSRGQKLKNEKLFF. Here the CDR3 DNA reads TGTGCCAGCAGGTCCAGAGGGCAGAAGTTGAAGAATGAAAAACTGTTTTTT.

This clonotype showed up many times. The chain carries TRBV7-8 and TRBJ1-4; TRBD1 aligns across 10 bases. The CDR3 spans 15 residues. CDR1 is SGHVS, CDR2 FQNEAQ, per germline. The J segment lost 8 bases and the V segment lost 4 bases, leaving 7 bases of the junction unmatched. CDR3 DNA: TGTGCCAGCAGCTCGCCCTGGGACAGGGGCGAAAAACTGTTTTTT. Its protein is CASSSPWDRGEKLFF.

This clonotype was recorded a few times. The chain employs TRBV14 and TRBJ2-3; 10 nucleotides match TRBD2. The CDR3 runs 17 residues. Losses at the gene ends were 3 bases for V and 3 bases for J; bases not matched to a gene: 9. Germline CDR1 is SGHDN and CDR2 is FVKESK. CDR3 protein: CASSQVASGRATDTQYF. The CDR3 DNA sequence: TGTGCCAGCAGCCAGGTCGCCAGCGGGAGGGCTACAGATACGCAGTATTTT. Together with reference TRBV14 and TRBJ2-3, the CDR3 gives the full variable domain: EAGVTQFPSHSVIEKGQTVTLRCDPISGHDNLYWYRRVMGKEIKFLLHFVKESKQDESGMPNNRFLAERTGGTYSTLKVQPAELEDSGVYFCASSQVASGRATDTQYFGPGTRLTVL.

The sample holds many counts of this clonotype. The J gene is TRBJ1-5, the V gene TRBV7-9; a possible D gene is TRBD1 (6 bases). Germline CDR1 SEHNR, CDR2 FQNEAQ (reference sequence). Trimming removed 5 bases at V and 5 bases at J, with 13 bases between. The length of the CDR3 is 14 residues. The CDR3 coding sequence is TGTGCCAGCAGCACCGGGGGCTGGGATCAGCCCCAGCATTTT. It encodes CASSTGGWDQPQHF.

The CDR3 reads CSAGNLAGGPSSYNEQFF. CDR3 DNA sequence: TGCAGTGCGGGGAATCTAGCGGGAGGGCCGAGCTCCTACAATGAGCAGTTCTTC. The chain employs TRBV20-1 and TRBJ2-1; 12 bases match TRBD2. In germline, CDR1 is DFQATT, CDR2 SNEGSKA (reference sequence). Losses at the gene ends were 6 bases for V and 0 bases for J; bases not matched to a gene: 12. The CDR3 is made up of 18 amino acids.

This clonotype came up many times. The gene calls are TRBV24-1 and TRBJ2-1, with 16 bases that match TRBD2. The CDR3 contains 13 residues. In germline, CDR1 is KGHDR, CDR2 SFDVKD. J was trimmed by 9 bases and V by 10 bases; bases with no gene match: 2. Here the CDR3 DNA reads TGTGCCACGGGGACTAGCGGGGGGGCTGAGCAGTTCTTC. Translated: CATGTSGGAEQFF.

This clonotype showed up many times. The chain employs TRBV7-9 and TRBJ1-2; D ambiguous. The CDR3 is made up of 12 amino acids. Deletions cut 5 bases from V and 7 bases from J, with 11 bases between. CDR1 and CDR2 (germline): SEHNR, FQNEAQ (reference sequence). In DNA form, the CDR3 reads TGTGCCAGCAGCCCGTCGGTTGGTGGCTACACCTTC. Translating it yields CASSPSVGGYTF.

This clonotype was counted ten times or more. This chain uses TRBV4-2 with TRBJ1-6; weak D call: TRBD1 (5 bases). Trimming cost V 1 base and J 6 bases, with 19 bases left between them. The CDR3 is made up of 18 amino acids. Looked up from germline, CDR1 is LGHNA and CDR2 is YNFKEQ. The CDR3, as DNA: TGTGCCAGCAGCCAAGCCGTACTCGAGGCAGGGTCTAATTCACCCCTCCACTTT. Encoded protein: CASSQAVLEAGSNSPLHF.

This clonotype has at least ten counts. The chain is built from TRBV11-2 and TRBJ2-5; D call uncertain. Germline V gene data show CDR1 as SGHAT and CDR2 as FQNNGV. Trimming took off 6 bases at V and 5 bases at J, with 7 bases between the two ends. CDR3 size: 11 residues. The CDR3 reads CASREWETQYF. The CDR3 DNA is TGTGCCAGCAGGGAGTGGGAGACCCAGTACTTC. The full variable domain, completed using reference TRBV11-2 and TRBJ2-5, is EAGVAQSPRYKIIEKRQSVAFWCNPISGHATLYWYQQILGQGPKLLIQFQNNGVVDDSQLPKDRFSAERLKGVDSTLKIQPAKLEDSAVYLCASREWETQYFGPGTRLLVL.

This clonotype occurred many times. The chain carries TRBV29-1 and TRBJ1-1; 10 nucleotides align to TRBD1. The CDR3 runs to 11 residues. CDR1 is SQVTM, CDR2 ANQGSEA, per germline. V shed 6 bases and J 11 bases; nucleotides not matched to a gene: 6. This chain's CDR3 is CSVRGTGDAFF. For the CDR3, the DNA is TGCAGCGTCCGCGGGACAGGGGATGCTTTCTTT.

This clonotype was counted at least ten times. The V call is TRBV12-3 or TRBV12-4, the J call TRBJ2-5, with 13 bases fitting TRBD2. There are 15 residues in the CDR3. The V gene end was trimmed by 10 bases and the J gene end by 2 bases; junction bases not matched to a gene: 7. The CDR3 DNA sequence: TGTGCCACCACGACTAGCGGGAGGAATCAAGAGACCCAGTACTTC. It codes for CATTTSGRNQETQYF.

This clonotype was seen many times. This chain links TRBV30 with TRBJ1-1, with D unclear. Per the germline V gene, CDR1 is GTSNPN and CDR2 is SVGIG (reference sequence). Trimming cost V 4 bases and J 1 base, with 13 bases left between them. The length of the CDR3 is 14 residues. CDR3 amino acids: CAWKRPDSNTEAFF. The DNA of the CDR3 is TGTGCCTGGAAAAGGCCAGATTCGAACACTGAAGCTTTCTTT.

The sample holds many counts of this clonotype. The CDR3 DNA reads TGTGCCAGCAGCTGGCTAGCGGGGAGCACAGATACGCAGTATTTT. Translated, it gives CASSWLAGSTDTQYF. The rearrangement uses TRBV7-9 and TRBJ2-3, with 9 bases aligning to TRBD2. CDR3 length: 15 amino acids. From germline, CDR1 is SEHNR and CDR2 FQNEAQ (reference sequence). V trimming: 4 bases; J trimming: 0 bases; junction bases outside the gene matches: 2.

For the CDR3, the DNA is TGTGCCAGTAGTACCTACCTCGGACAGGCCCAAGAGACCCAGTACTTC. This gives the protein CASSTYLGQAQETQYF. The V gene is TRBV19, the J gene TRBJ2-5; 7 bases align to TRBD1. Unmatched junction bases numbered 9, after V lost 4 bases and J lost 1 base. The CDR3 runs to 16 residues. Germline V gene sequence: CDR1 LNHDA, CDR2 SQIVND (reference sequence).

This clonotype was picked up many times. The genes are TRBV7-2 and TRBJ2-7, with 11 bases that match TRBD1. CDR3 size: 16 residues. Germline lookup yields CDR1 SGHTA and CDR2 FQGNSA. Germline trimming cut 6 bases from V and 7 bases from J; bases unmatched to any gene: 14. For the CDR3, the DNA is TGTGCCAGCAGTTCTCCAAGGACAGGGGGCCTAGGGGAGCAGTACTTC. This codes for CASSSPRTGGLGEQYF.

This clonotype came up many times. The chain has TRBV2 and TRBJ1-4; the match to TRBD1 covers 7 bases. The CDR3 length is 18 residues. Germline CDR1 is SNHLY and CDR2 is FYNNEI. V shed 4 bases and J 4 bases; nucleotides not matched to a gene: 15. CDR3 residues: CASSGGRGGPGLNEKLFF. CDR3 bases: TGTGCCAGCAGTGGGGGCAGGGGGGGACCGGGACTTAATGAAAAACTGTTTTTT. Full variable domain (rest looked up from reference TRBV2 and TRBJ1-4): EPEVTQTPSHQVTQMGQEVILRCVPISNHLYFYWYRQILGQKVEFLVSFYNNEISEKSEIFDDQFSVERPDGSNFTLKIRSTKLEDSAMYFCASSGGRGGPGLNEKLFFGSGTQLSVL.

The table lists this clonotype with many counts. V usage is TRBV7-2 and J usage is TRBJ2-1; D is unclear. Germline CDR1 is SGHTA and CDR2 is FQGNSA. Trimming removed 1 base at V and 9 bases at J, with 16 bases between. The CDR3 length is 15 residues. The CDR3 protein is CASSLGSSSRGEQFF. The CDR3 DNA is TGTGCCAGCAGCTTAGGTTCTAGTTCCCGTGGTGAGCAGTTCTTC.

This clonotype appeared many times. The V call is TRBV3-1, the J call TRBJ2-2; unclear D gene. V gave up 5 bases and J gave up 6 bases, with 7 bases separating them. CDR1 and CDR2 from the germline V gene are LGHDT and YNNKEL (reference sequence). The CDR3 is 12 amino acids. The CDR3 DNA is TGTGCCAGCAGCGCGAGGTCCGGGGAGCTGTTTTTT. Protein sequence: CASSARSGELFF.

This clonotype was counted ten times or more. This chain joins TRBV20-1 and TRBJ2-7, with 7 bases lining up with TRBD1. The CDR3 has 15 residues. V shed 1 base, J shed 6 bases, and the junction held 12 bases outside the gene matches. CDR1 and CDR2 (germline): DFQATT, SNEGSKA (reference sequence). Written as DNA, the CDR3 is TGCAGTGCTAGAGTTAAAGACAGGGTTGGGGGCGAGCAGTACTTC. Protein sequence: CSARVKDRVGGEQYF.